The 32 T cell receptor beta chains listed next were all sequenced from one sample in a study of OX40 agonist ivuxolimab in advanced cancers. This table comes from immunoSEQ multiplex PCR, and its TCRdb copy is limited to in-frame clones, with some not included. The table has 55,000 to 75,000 clones, over 80% seen once. The sample was CD4+ or CD8+ T cells sorted from blood, taken in a trial of the OX40 agonist ivuxolimab. The receptors were gathered from an adult with an advanced solid tumor such as melanoma, head and neck, liver or kidney cancer.

This clone was seen a few times. Additional DNA sequences in this sample encode the identical CDR3. The V call is TRBV6-5, the J call TRBJ1-5; D gene unclear. The V gene's germline CDR1 is MNHEY and CDR2 SVGAGI. CDR3 length equals 14 residues. V was pared by 0 bases and J by 0 bases, with 3 bases between. The CDR3, as DNA: TGTGCCAGCAGTTACTCATCTAGCAATCAGCCCCAGCATTTT. Residues: CASSYSSSNQPQHF.

Remarks on this clone: Germline is not matched at one junction end, which may reflect a read error. The rearrangement uses TRBV5-3 and TRBJ1-1; 9 bases fit TRBD1. TRBV5-3 is an ORF, and what it does is uncertain. The CDR3 runs to 15 residues. The CDR3 is CASSLRQGGNTEAFF. The CDR3 DNA reads as TGTGCCAGCAGCTTACGACAGGGGGGTAACACTGAAGCTTTCTTT.

The V and J genes are TRBV18 and TRBJ1-5, with TRBD1 as a possible D gene (6 bases). Germline values: CDR1 KGHSH, CDR2 LQKENI. The CDR3 spans 16 residues. V shed 3 bases and J shed 7 bases, with 19 bases lying between them. The CDR3: CASSPEGVKDGQPQHF. CDR3 bases: TGTGCCAGCTCACCCGAGGGGGTAAAGGATGGGCAGCCCCAGCATTTT.

In regard to this clone: At the DNA level, this CDR3 is encoded by other sequences in the same sample as well. The chain links TRBV28 to TRBJ2-3; D may be TRBD1 or TRBD2 (6 bases each). CDR1 MDHEN and CDR2 SYDVKM come from the germline V gene. The CDR3 loop spans 14 amino acids. V was pared by 4 bases and J by 3 bases, with 11 bases between. The CDR3 loop reads CASSSLGGTDTQYF. The CDR3 nucleotides read TGTGCCAGCAGTTCCCTAGGGGGGACAGATACGCAGTATTTT.

CDR3 in amino acids: CASSLAVSQETQYF. The CDR3 coding sequence is TGTGCCAGCAGCTTAGCAGTTTCCCAAGAGACCCAGTACTTC. This chain joins TRBV11-2 and TRBJ2-5; D is unresolved. The V gene's germline CDR1 is SGHAT and CDR2 FQNNGV. Trimming took 1 base from V and 1 from J, leaving 7 bases between them. The CDR3 is 14 residues long. The full variable domain, in which reference TRBV11-2 and TRBJ2-5 provide the parts outside the CDR3, is EAGVAQSPRYKIIEKRQSVAFWCNPISGHATLYWYQQILGQGPKLLIQFQNNGVVDDSQLPKDRFSAERLKGVDSTLKIQPAKLEDSAVYLCASSLAVSQETQYFGPGTRLLVL.

V is TRBV7-8 and J is TRBJ2-4; 8 bases fit TRBD1. Trimming took 5 bases from V and 0 from J; bases not matched to a gene: 18. CDR1 is SGHVS and CDR2 is FQNEAQ in the germline V gene. This CDR3 spans 20 amino acids. The DNA of the CDR3 is TGTGCCAGCAGCACTAGCCCCAGGACAGGGCTTTCACTAGCCAAAAACATTCAGTACTTC. The encoded protein is CASSTSPRTGLSLAKNIQYF. The full variable domain, in which reference TRBV7-8 and TRBJ2-4 provide the parts outside the CDR3, is GAGVSQSPRYKVAKRGQDVALRCDPISGHVSLFWYQQALGQGPEFLTYFQNEAQLDKSGLPSDRFFAERPEGSVSTLKIQRTQQEDSAVYLCASSTSPRTGLSLAKNIQYFGAGTRLSVL.

The chain combines TRBV5-6 with TRBJ2-7, with 12 nucleotides matching TRBD1. The CDR3 has 18 amino acids. V was pared by 4 bases and J by 3 bases, with 14 bases of the junction left unmatched. Germline V gene lookup returns CDR1 SGHDT and CDR2 YYEEEE. As DNA, the CDR3 is TGTGCCAGCAGCCCCACGGGGTCCGGGACAGGGGGCGTCTACGAGCAGTACGTC. Protein product: CASSPTGSGTGGVYEQYV.

This sequence joins TRBV10-1 and TRBJ2-4; D ambiguous. The germline gives CDR1 WNHNN, CDR2 SYGVQD (reference sequence). The CDR3 has 16 amino acids. The germline V and J ends were trimmed by 4 bases and 2 bases, with 15 bases remaining between them. The CDR3: CASSGGRSLSKNIQYF. The CDR3, as DNA: TGCGCCAGCAGTGGAGGACGTTCCCTATCCAAAAACATTCAGTACTTC.

This chain uses TRBV7-2 with TRBJ2-7; TRBD2 aligns across 8 bases. Per the germline V gene, CDR1 is SGHTA and CDR2 is FQGNSA. The CDR3 is made up of 16 amino acids. Trimming took 5 bases from V and 7 from J; bases not matched to a gene: 16. The CDR3, as DNA: TGTGCCAGCAGCCCCGCTGGGGCGGCGGGGGGTGGAGAGCAGTACGTC. As protein: CASSPAGAAGGGEQYV.

The genes are TRBV5-1 and TRBJ1-1; 7 bases are shared with TRBD1. With 2 bases clipped from V and 1 base from J, the junction kept 5 bases outside the gene matches. The CDR3 is 15 residues long. Germline V lookup: CDR1 SGHRS, CDR2 YFSETQ. CDR3 coding DNA: TGCGCCAGCAGCTTCTCCGGGACAGCGAACACTGAAGCTTTCTTT. This codes for CASSFSGTANTEAFF. The full variable domain, completed using reference TRBV5-1 and TRBJ1-1, is KAGVTQTPRYLIKTRGQQVTLSCSPISGHRSVSWYQQTPGQGLQFLFEYFSETQRNKGNFPGRFSGRQFSNSRSEMNVSTLELGDSALYLCASSFSGTANTEAFFGQGTRLTVV.

V usage is TRBV7-2 and J usage is TRBJ2-7; D may match TRBD1 or TRBD2 (5 bases each). From germline, CDR1 is SGHTA and CDR2 FQGNSA. The CDR3 length is 16 residues. Deletions cut 5 bases from V and 4 bases from J, with 21 bases between. The CDR3 DNA reads as TGTGCCAGCAGCGTTCAACCCGGGACGGGATTTTACGAGCAGTACTTC. It encodes CASSVQPGTGFYEQYF.

This sequence joins TRBV2 and TRBJ1-1; the D gene is possibly TRBD1 (5 bases). This CDR3 comprises 15 residues. Germline V gives CDR1 SNHLY, CDR2 FYNNEI. V was clipped by 2 bases and J by 1 base, with 11 bases between them. DNA of the CDR3: TGTGCCAGCAGTGAATCTTGGGGCGCGAACACTGAAGCTTTCTTT. Residues: CASSESWGANTEAFF.

This chain links TRBV5-1 with TRBJ2-7; D gene unclear. The CDR3 consists of 11 residues. V lost 5 bases and J 4 bases, leaving 7 bases between the germline ends. Per the germline V gene, CDR1 is SGHRS and CDR2 is YFSETQ. CDR3 loop: CASRSDYEQYF. CDR3 DNA: TGCGCCAGCAGGTCGGATTACGAGCAGTACTTC.

V is TRBV2 and J is TRBJ1-3; D ambiguous. The CDR3 totals 13 residues. The V gene's germline CDR1 is SNHLY and CDR2 FYNNEI. V lost 6 bases and J 4 bases, leaving 10 bases between the germline ends. The CDR3 loop reads CASRKDNGNTIYF. Here the CDR3 DNA reads TGTGCCAGCAGGAAGGATAACGGAAACACCATATATTTT.

The chain recombines TRBV7-9 with TRBJ2-1, with D perhaps being TRBD1 or TRBD2 (6 bases each). The CDR3 runs to 15 residues. The ends were cut back, 7 bases at V and 1 base at J, with 14 bases in the middle. Germline assignment: CDR1 SEHNR and CDR2 FQNEAQ (reference sequence). CDR3 amino acids: CASMLKGGSYNEQFF. The CDR3 DNA follows: TGTGCCAGCATGCTTAAGGGGGGATCCTACAATGAGCAGTTCTTC.

The J gene is TRBJ2-1, the V gene TRBV13; D unclear. Germline CDR1 and CDR2: PRHDT and FYEKMQ (reference sequence). There are 13 residues in the CDR3. V was cut by 0 bases and J by 7 bases, with 7 bases left in between. The CDR3 loop reads CASSLGRSNEQFF. In DNA form, the CDR3 reads TGTGCCAGCAGCTTAGGCCGGTCGAATGAGCAGTTCTTC. Together with reference TRBV13 and TRBJ2-1, the CDR3 gives the full variable domain: AAGVIQSPRHLIKEKRETATLKCYPIPRHDTVYWYQQGPGQDPQFLISFYEKMQSDKGSIPDRFSAQQFSDYHSELNMSSLELGDSALYFCASSLGRSNEQFFGPGTRLTVL.

The rearrangement uses TRBV30 and TRBJ2-7, with TRBD1 matching over 7 bases. J lost 3 bases, V lost 4 bases, and 0 bases had no gene match. The length of the CDR3 is 11 residues. Germline V gene data show CDR1 as GTSNPN and CDR2 as SVGIG (reference sequence). The CDR3 coding sequence is TGTGCCTGGACAGGGGGCTACGAGCAGTACTTC. It yields the protein CAWTGGYEQYF.

This clone was recorded a few times. The V gene is TRBV6-6, the J gene TRBJ1-2; no reliable D call. From germline, CDR1 is MNHNY and CDR2 SVGAGI (reference sequence). The CDR3 has 13 amino acids. V shed 5 bases and J shed 8 bases, with 15 bases lying between them. The CDR3 nucleotides read TGTGCCAGCAGTCCCACATCCGGTTACGGCTACACCTTC. Translating gives CASSPTSGYGYTF.

The V call is TRBV6-1, the J call TRBJ2-7; weak D call: TRBD2 (6 bases). The CDR3 covers 13 residues. V dropped 4 bases and J dropped 6 bases, with 13 bases sitting between them. Germline CDR1 is MNHNS and CDR2 is SASEGT. CDR3 sequence (DNA): TGTGCCAGCAGTGGCAGGGTGGAGGGCGAGCAGTACGTC. Its protein product is CASSGRVEGEQYV.

The J gene is TRBJ2-7, the V gene TRBV27; no reliable D call. The CDR3 is made up of 12 amino acids. Germline loops: CDR1 MNHEY, CDR2 SMNVEV (reference sequence). V lost 5 bases to trimming and J lost 2 bases, with 7 bases between them. As DNA, the CDR3 is TGTGCCAGCAGTGACACCCCCTACGAGCAGTACTTC. Its translation is CASSDTPYEQYF.

V gene TRBV18 combines with J gene TRBJ1-4; possible D gene TRBD1, 5 bases. This CDR3 spans 16 amino acids. The germline V gene encodes CDR1 KGHSH and CDR2 LQKENI. The V end lost 4 bases, the J end lost 6 bases, and 18 bases lay between the germline ends. As DNA, the CDR3 is TGTGCCAGCTCACACGCGCAGGGTGGGATTGATGAAAAACTGTTTTTT. Translation gives CASSHAQGGIDEKLFF.

This sequence joins TRBV15 and TRBJ1-1, with a tentative D call TRBD1 (6 bases). Germline lookup yields CDR1 LNHNV and CDR2 YYDKDF (reference sequence). The CDR3 spans 14 residues. V was clipped by 0 bases and J by 8 bases, with 13 bases between them. CDR3 nucleotide sequence: TGTGCCACCAGCAGAGATCCAGGGGCGGTGGAAGCTTTCTTT. Translating it yields CATSRDPGAVEAFF.

The rearrangement uses TRBV19 and TRBJ1-1; no firm D call. This CDR3 has 13 amino acids. V was shortened by 6 bases and J by 0 bases, with 8 bases between the two germline ends. Germline V gene data show CDR1 as LNHDA and CDR2 as SQIVND (reference sequence). This CDR3 is CASRLSMNTEAFF. The CDR3 DNA sequence: TGTGCCAGTAGGCTCAGCATGAACACTGAAGCTTTCTTT. The full variable domain, rest sourced from reference TRBV19 and TRBJ1-1, is DGGITQSPKYLFRKEGQNVTLSCEQNLNHDAMYWYRQDPGQGLRLIYYSQIVNDFQKGDIAEGYSVSREKKESFPLTVTSAQKNPTAFYLCASRLSMNTEAFFGQGTRLTVV.

The CDR3 DNA follows: TGTGCCAGCAGCGTAGCAGGGGGACCCGGGGAGCTGTTTTTT. Its translation: CASSVAGGPGELFF. This chain uses TRBV9 with TRBJ2-2; TRBD1 aligns across 7 bases. CDR1 is SGDLS, CDR2 YYNGEE, per germline. Trimming cost V 0 bases and J 6 bases; bases outside gene matches: 2. CDR3 length: 14 residues. The full variable domain, in which reference TRBV9 and TRBJ2-2 provide the parts outside the CDR3, is DSGVTQTPKHLITATGQRVTLRCSPRSGDLSVYWYQQSLDQGLQFLIQYYNGEERAKGNILERFSAQQFPDLHSELNLSSLELGDSALYFCASSVAGGPGELFFGEGSRLTVL.

This chain links TRBV4-3 with TRBJ2-5; 9 bases fit TRBD1. This CDR3 comprises 18 residues. The germline gives CDR1 LGHNA, CDR2 YSLEER. The J segment lost 6 bases and the V segment lost 0 bases, leaving 14 bases of the junction unmatched. CDR3 amino acids: CASSQEGLQQGALKTQYF. The CDR3 DNA follows: TGCGCCAGCAGCCAAGAGGGCCTCCAACAGGGGGCCTTGAAGACCCAGTACTTC.

The V and J genes are TRBV20-1 and TRBJ2-1, with D possibly matching TRBD2 (5 bases). The germline V gene encodes CDR1 DFQATT and CDR2 SNEGSKA (reference sequence). This CDR3 has 11 residues. Here the CDR3 reads CRGTGGDEQFF. The CDR3 DNA reads TGCAGGGGCACCGGAGGCGATGAGCAGTTCTTC.

In this sample, this clone turned up once. The V and J genes are TRBV19 and TRBJ1-5; TRBD1 matches at 8 bases. Trimming removed 3 bases from V and 4 bases from J; junction bases left unmatched: 5. CDR3 length: 15 amino acids. The germline gives CDR1 LNHDA, CDR2 SQIVND (reference sequence). CDR3 amino acids: CASSIDRGRNQPQHF. The CDR3 DNA is TGTGCCAGTAGTATCGACAGGGGTAGGAATCAGCCCCAGCATTTT.

CDR3 DNA: TGTGCCAGCAGTACCGAAACTGATTTCTCCTACAATGAGCAGTTCTTC. Translation gives CASSTETDFSYNEQFF. The chain combines TRBV28 with TRBJ2-1; D is unclear. The CDR3 consists of 16 residues. CDR1 MDHEN and CDR2 SYDVKM come from the germline V gene. V lost 5 bases, J lost 0 bases, and 14 bases lay in between.

The V call is TRBV9, the J call TRBJ2-5; TRBD2 aligns across 12 bases. Per germline, CDR1 SGDLS and CDR2 YYNGEE. The CDR3 consists of 16 residues. V lost 0 bases to trimming and J lost 2 bases; unmatched junction nucleotides: 2. CDR3 protein: CASSVASGGGQETQYF. As DNA, the CDR3 is TGTGCCAGCAGCGTAGCTAGCGGGGGGGGTCAAGAGACCCAGTACTTC.

The chain's CDR3 is CASNWGQRDTQYF. The CDR3 DNA is TGTGCCAGCAATTGGGGGCAAAGGGATACGCAGTATTTT. The chain uses TRBV2 and TRBJ2-3, with D possibly being TRBD1 (6 bases). V shed 7 bases and J shed 6 bases, with 14 bases lying between them. CDR3 length equals 13 residues. CDR1 is SNHLY and CDR2 is FYNNEI in the germline V gene.

In this sample, this clone turned up once. This chain links TRBV5-1 with TRBJ2-1; D is possibly TRBD2 (5 bases). The CDR3 runs to 16 residues. Trimming pared 0 bases from V and 2 bases from J, leaving 12 bases between. CDR1 is SGHRS and CDR2 is YFSETQ in the germline V gene. CDR3 sequence: CASSLGPLGTYNEQFF. As DNA, the CDR3 is TGCGCCAGCAGCTTGGGGCCACTAGGGACCTACAATGAGCAGTTCTTC.

The V gene is TRBV29-1, the J gene TRBJ2-1, with 10 bases aligning to TRBD2. V was pared by 5 bases and J by 8 bases, with 6 bases of the junction left unmatched. Germline CDR1 SQVTM, CDR2 ANQGSEA. The CDR3 totals 13 residues. The DNA for the CDR3 is TGCAGCGTTAGCGGGGGGGCCTCCCATGAGCAGTTCTTC. Its translation is CSVSGGASHEQFF.